This TCR beta chain originates from a study of T cells in Graves' hyperthyroidism and ophthalmopathy. Study-wide findings and caveats: Most thyroid clonotypes expanded above 0.001 were also detected in blood. By a 13 V-J model, ophthalmopathy was set apart from stable hyperthyroidism.

The investigators amplified TCR beta CDR3 regions from RNA transcripts. The HTBI primer set was used in a first-round RT-PCR of the TCR CDR3. TCRdb fed the multiplex PCR reads into MiXCR, producing one record per CDR3 protein. This sample yields about 360,000 distinct CDR3 sequences, of which roughly an eighth are seen a single time; over 8.5% belongs to the top ten. Thyroid ultrasound and orbital computed tomography, with clinical symptoms and serum thyroxine and TRAb, informed diagnoses. This clonotype was recorded many times. The antigen is not known. Germline V gives CDR1 MDHEN, CDR2 SYDVKM. The CDR3 has 18 residues. The ends were cut back, 1 base at V and 4 bases at J, with 17 bases in the middle.

This sequence was found in a woman aged 18-35 years with Graves' hyperthyroidism. The chain couples TRBV28 to TRBJ1-6; D gene unclear. The sample taken for sequencing was blood. The CDR3 here is CASSLLRGNSPYNSPLHF. CDR3 nucleotides: TGTGCCAGCAGTTTATTACGCGGTAACAGTCCGTATAATTCACCCCTCCACTTT.